These T cell receptor beta chains were read from a single sample in a study of T cell responses to AZD1222 COVID-19 vaccine. Sequenced by immunoSEQ multiplex PCR; TCRdb stores in-frame clones only, minus some. This sample has 95,000 to 100,000 clones, with 80% to 90% found just once. The sequenced sample was peripheral blood, obtained 28 days after the second AZD1222 dose. The receptors were sampled from an adult who received the AZD1222 COVID-19 vaccine. CDR3s include the opening cysteine and the closing phenylalanine or tryptophan. A D gene is named only where the DNA matches it firmly. A clone size is listed for some rows: how often the clone was seen (once, few, many), or a class if it is expanded.

V: TRBV12-3/TRBV12-4; J: TRBJ2-5; size: .; D: TRBD1; DNA: TGTGCCAGCAGTTTGGGACAGGCGAAGTACTTC; CDR3: CASSLGQAKYF
V: TRBV19; J: TRBJ2-7; size: .; D: .; DNA: TGTGCCAGTAGCCCCACGGGGAGCTCCTACGAGCAGTACTTC; CDR3: CASSPTGSSYEQYF
V: TRBV19; J: TRBJ2-6; size: .; D: TRBD2; DNA: TGTGCCAGTTCCCCTCGGGGGGTCTCTGGGGCCAACGTCCTGACTTTC; CDR3: CASSPRGVSGANVLTF
V: TRBV5-4; J: TRBJ2-6; size: .; D: .; DNA: TGTGCCAGCAGCTCGGAATCTGGGGCCAACGTCCTGACTTTC; CDR3: CASSSESGANVLTF
V: TRBV6-5; J: TRBJ2-7; size: .; D: TRBD1; DNA: TGTGCCAGCAGTTACTCGGGACAGGGGTCCTACGAGCAGTACTTC; CDR3: CASSYSGQGSYEQYF
V: TRBV3-1/TRBV3-2; J: TRBJ2-2; size: .; D: TRBD2; DNA: TGTGCCAGCAGCCAAGGGCTAGCGGGAGCCACCGGGGAGCTGTTTTTT; CDR3: CASSQGLAGATGELFF
V: TRBV19; J: TRBJ1-3; size: few; D: .; DNA: TGTGCCAGTAGTATGGGCCCCGAGGGAAACACCATATATTTT; CDR3: CASSMGPEGNTIYF
V: TRBV27; J: TRBJ2-7; size: .; D: .; DNA: TGTGCCAGCAGTAGTCAGGCGTACGAGCAGTACTTC; CDR3: CASSSQAYEQYF
V: TRBV5-6; J: TRBJ2-7; size: .; D: .; DNA: TGTGCCAGCAGCTTGATTGGTGAGCAGTACTTC; CDR3: CASSLIGEQYF
V: TRBV10-3; J: TRBJ1-5; size: .; D: .; DNA: TGTGCCATCAGTGAGGGCGTATACAATCAGCCCCAGCATTTT; CDR3: CAISEGVYNQPQHF
V: TRBV7-3; J: TRBJ2-1; size: .; D: .; DNA: TGTGCCAGCAGCTTAAGAGGGGAAAGGCCGGATGAGCAGTTCTTC; CDR3: CASSLRGERPDEQFF
V: TRBV11-2; J: TRBJ1-5; size: many; D: TRBD1; DNA: TGTGCCAGCAGCCGAAGCGGACAGGTCAATCAGCCCCAGCATTTT; CDR3: CASSRSGQVNQPQHF
V: TRBV27; J: TRBJ1-2; size: .; D: .; DNA: TGTGCCAGCGGAATGAGGGGCCTAAACTATGGCTACACCTTC; CDR3: CASGMRGLNYGYTF
V: TRBV4-2; J: TRBJ2-7; size: few; D: TRBD1; DNA: TGTGCCAGCAGCGTAGGACAGGGCTCCTACGAGCAGTACTTC; CDR3: CASSVGQGSYEQYF
V: TRBV28; J: TRBJ2-7; size: .; D: TRBD1; DNA: TGTGCCAGCAGGGGGGACAGGGGCCAATACGAGCAGTACTTC; CDR3: CASRGDRGQYEQYF
V: TRBV4-1; J: TRBJ1-3; size: few; D: .; DNA: TGCGCCAGCAGCCACCGCGGGGGCACCATATATTTT; CDR3: CASSHRGGTIYF
V: TRBV9; J: TRBJ1-2; size: .; D: TRBD1; DNA: TGTGCCAGCAGCGAACTCCTTGACAGGGCCTATGGCTACACCTTC; CDR3: CASSELLDRAYGYTF
V: TRBV7-3; J: TRBJ2-7; size: .; D: TRBD2; DNA: TGTGCCAGCAGCCCTACTAGCGGGAGGGCCTTAGGCGAGCAGTACTTC; CDR3: CASSPTSGRALGEQYF
V: TRBV25-1; J: TRBJ1-6; size: .; D: .; DNA: TGTGCCAGCAGTGTTTCTCTGGCTAATTCACCCCTCCACTTT; CDR3: CASSVSLANSPLHF
V: TRBV27; J: TRBJ1-2; size: .; D: .; DNA: TGTGCCAGCAGTCCGCGAACGGCAGGGGCAAGCGGCTACACCTTC; CDR3: CASSPRTAGASGYTF
V: TRBV27; J: TRBJ2-7; size: .; D: .; DNA: TGTGCCAGCAGTTTCCCAGGTTTCCCCTACGAGCAGTACTTC; CDR3: CASSFPGFPYEQYF
V: TRBV10-1; J: TRBJ2-3; size: .; D: .; DNA: TGCGCCAGCAGTGGGGCAGGTAGAACGGATACGCAGTATTTT; CDR3: CASSGAGRTDTQYF
V: TRBV5-4; J: TRBJ2-1; size: .; D: .; DNA: TGTGCCAGCAGCTTGGACAGTGGGGGGCAGTTCTTC; CDR3: CASSLDSGGQFF
V: TRBV2; J: TRBJ2-5; size: once; D: .; DNA: TGTGCCAGCAGTGTGCAGGGTGGGGATCAAGAGACCCAGTACTTC; CDR3: CASSVQGGDQETQYF
V: TRBV19; J: TRBJ1-4; size: .; D: TRBD1; DNA: TGTGCCACCAGCGGACAGGAAGAAAAACTGTTTTTT; CDR3: CATSGQEEKLFF
V: TRBV27; J: TRBJ1-2; size: .; D: TRBD1; DNA: TGTGCCAGCAGTGGGGGACAGTTCTATGGCTACACCTTC; CDR3: CASSGGQFYGYTF
V: TRBV5-1; J: TRBJ2-3; size: once; D: .; DNA: TGCGCCAGCAGCTTCGACAGCGATGCCACAGATACGCAGTATTTT; CDR3: CASSFDSDATDTQYF
V: TRBV7-9; J: TRBJ1-6; size: once; D: TRBD1; DNA: TGTGCCAGCAGCTTCGGCCCCGGGACAGGTTATCATTCACCCCTCCACTTT; CDR3: CASSFGPGTGYHSPLHF
V: TRBV10-3; J: TRBJ2-7; size: .; D: .; DNA: TGTGCCATCAGTGAGGGCAGGGCAGGGGAGCAGTACTTC; CDR3: CAISEGRAGEQYF
V: TRBV5-1; J: TRBJ2-6; size: few; D: .; DNA: TGCGCCAGCAGCCCCGGGGGAGGCAACGTCCTGACTTTC; CDR3: CASSPGGGNVLTF
V: TRBV21-1; J: TRBJ2-7; size: .; D: .; DNA: TGTGCCAGCATTACACAGGGGCGGCAGCGCGAGCAGTACTTC; CDR3: CASITQGRQREQYF
V: TRBV27; J: TRBJ1-6; size: .; D: .; DNA: TGTGCCAGCGGGTTCATTGATTCACCCCTCCACTTT; CDR3: CASGFIDSPLHF
V: TRBV27; J: TRBJ1-6; size: once; D: .; DNA: TGTGCCAGCAGTCCCCAGGGAGGCGATAATTCACCCCTCCACTTT; CDR3: CASSPQGGDNSPLHF
V: TRBV9; J: TRBJ2-2; size: .; D: TRBD1; DNA: TGTGCCAGCAGCGCGGGACAGGGGGACACCGGGGAGCTGTTTTTT; CDR3: CASSAGQGDTGELFF
V: TRBV9; J: TRBJ1-6; size: .; D: .; DNA: TGTGCCAGCAGCGTAGCAGGGAACACCAATTCACCCCTCCACTTT; CDR3: CASSVAGNTNSPLHF
V: TRBV7-9; J: TRBJ1-1; size: .; D: .; DNA: TGTGCCAGCAGCTTACCATTCCCGGGGCCCCTGTGGGCTTTCTTT; CDR3: CASSLPFPGPLWAFF
V: TRBV2; J: TRBJ1-2; size: once; D: .; DNA: TGTGCCAGCCGCGGGCGGTTCTATGGCTACACCTTC; CDR3: CASRGRFYGYTF
V: TRBV5-6; J: TRBJ2-1; size: .; D: TRBD1; DNA: TGTGCCAGCAGCGGGGACAGGGGCAATGAGCAGTTCTTC; CDR3: CASSGDRGNEQFF
V: TRBV5-1; J: TRBJ2-7; size: .; D: TRBD1; DNA: TGCGCCAGCAGCTTGGCCGGGACAGGGGACGAGCAGTACTTC; CDR3: CASSLAGTGDEQYF
V: TRBV7-9; J: TRBJ1-2; size: .; D: .; DNA: TGTGCCAGCAGCCGCACGGCCGGGCTAGACTATGGCTACACCTTC; CDR3: CASSRTAGLDYGYTF
V: TRBV7-3; J: TRBJ1-5; size: .; D: .; DNA: TGTGCCAGCAGCGAAAATGGGGGGGTCAATCAGCCCCAGCATTTT; CDR3: CASSENGGVNQPQHF
V: TRBV29-1; J: TRBJ2-5; size: .; D: TRBD1; DNA: TGCAGCGTTTCCCTGGACAGGGGACAAGAGACCCAGTACTTC; CDR3: CSVSLDRGQETQYF
V: TRBV4-3; J: TRBJ2-7; size: .; D: TRBD2; DNA: TGCGCCAGCAGCCATTCCGGGACTAGCTCCTCCCATCGGTACTTC; CDR3: CASSHSGTSSSHRYF
V: TRBV5-6; J: TRBJ2-5; size: .; D: .; DNA: TGTGCCAGCAGCTTGGAAGGGGGGCAAGAGACCCAGTACTTC; CDR3: CASSLEGGQETQYF
V: TRBV5-4; J: TRBJ2-7; size: .; D: TRBD2; DNA: TGTGCCAGCAGCACGGGACTAGTCTACGAGCAGTACTTC; CDR3: CASSTGLVYEQYF
V: TRBV7-6; J: TRBJ1-3; size: once; D: .; DNA: TGTGCCAGCAGCTTAGGGATGGTGACTCTCGGAAACACCATATATTTT; CDR3: CASSLGMVTLGNTIYF
V: TRBV5-1; J: TRBJ1-5; size: .; D: TRBD1; DNA: TGCGCCAGCAGCTCCGGACAGGGGAATCAGCCCCAGCATTTT; CDR3: CASSSGQGNQPQHF